This T cell receptor (beta chain) was obtained from a study of blood T cell repertoires in COVID-19. V lost 0 bases to trimming and J lost 7 bases; unmatched junction nucleotides: 1. Germline V gives CDR1 PRHDT, CDR2 FYEKMQ (reference sequence). The CDR3 is 15 residues long. Here immunoSEQ multiplex PCR was the method, and the copy in TCRdb shows in-frame clones only, minus some. The sample shows tens of thousands of clones, more than 85% of them seen only once. What was sequenced was peripheral blood. V usage is TRBV13 and J usage is TRBJ2-1; TRBD1 matches at 12 bases. The TCR originated in a human donor with active COVID-19. The donor label of this sample is uncertain. In DNA form, the CDR3 reads TGTGCCAGCAGCTTAGGGGGACAGGGGGCTAATGAGCAGTTCTTC. Translated: CASSLGGQGANEQFF.